The 15 T cell receptor beta chains reported below all come from one sample, sequenced in a study of T cell changes during pregnancy in multiple sclerosis. Produced via immunoSEQ multiplex PCR; TCRdb's table is partial and in-frame only. Of 65,000 to 95,000 clones in the sample, approximately 93% were seen once. The sample in question was peripheral blood, obtained in the second trimester of pregnancy. These receptor sequences come from a female donor in good health, enrolled as a control in a pregnancy study.

The rearrangement joins TRBV10-3 to TRBJ2-3, with D possibly being TRBD1 (6 bases). Between the trimmed V and J ends, which lost 4 bases and 14 bases, there was a span of 19 bases. This CDR3 contains 13 residues. Germline values: CDR1 ENHRY, CDR2 SYGVKD. CDR3 in amino acids: CAISADPRGLPYF. Written as DNA, the CDR3 is TGTGCCATCAGTGCCGACCCCAGGGGATTGCCGTATTTT.

V usage is TRBV5-4 and J usage is TRBJ2-3; no clear D gene. V lost 1 base, J lost 0 bases, and 12 bases lay in between. The CDR3 spans 16 residues. Germline V lookup: CDR1 SGHNT, CDR2 YYREEE (reference sequence). Here the CDR3 DNA reads TGTGCCAGCAGCTTGAGAGGAAAAGGTAGCACAGATACGCAGTATTTT. The encoded protein is CASSLRGKGSTDTQYF.

The chain recombines TRBV5-4 with TRBJ2-1; the match to TRBD1 covers 7 bases. The V gene's germline CDR1 is SGHNT and CDR2 YYREEE (reference sequence). This CDR3 has 16 amino acids. V lost 0 bases to trimming and J lost 0 bases; unmatched junction nucleotides: 3. CDR3 in amino acids: CASSLETGRSYNEQFF. As DNA, the CDR3 is TGTGCCAGCAGCTTGGAGACAGGGCGCTCCTACAATGAGCAGTTCTTC.

The gene calls are TRBV4-1 and TRBJ2-7; 7 nucleotides line up with TRBD2. CDR3 size: 13 residues. CDR1 and CDR2 (germline): MGHRA, YSYEKL. V was pared by 0 bases and J by 7 bases, with 3 bases of the junction left unmatched. The CDR3 sequence is CASSQDPGGEQYF. The CDR3 DNA reads TGCGCCAGCAGCCAAGATCCCGGGGGGGAGCAGTACTTC.

The chain uses TRBV11-2 and TRBJ2-1; tentatively, D is TRBD2 (5 bases). Germline V gene sequence: CDR1 SGHAT, CDR2 FQNNGV. This CDR3 comprises 15 residues. V was pared by 1 base and J by 0 bases, with 7 bases between. The CDR3 region is CASSLARGSYNEQFF. CDR3 bases: TGTGCCAGCAGCTTAGCCCGGGGCTCCTACAATGAGCAGTTCTTC.

V is TRBV27 and J is TRBJ2-7; 9 nucleotides match TRBD2. CDR1 is MNHEY and CDR2 is SMNVEV in the germline V gene (reference sequence). The CDR3 extends over 19 amino acids. The ends lost 7 bases at V and 4 bases at J; junction bases unmatched: 23. Here the CDR3 reads CASISSREGTPQKRYEQYF. The DNA of the CDR3 is TGTGCCAGCATATCGTCGCGGGAGGGAACACCACAAAAAAGATACGAGCAGTACTTC.

The V and J genes are TRBV2 and TRBJ1-4; D not certain. Germline loops: CDR1 SNHLY, CDR2 FYNNEI. The V end was cut by 4 bases, the J end by 5 bases, with 8 bases between. This CDR3 contains 13 residues. The CDR3 DNA sequence: TGTGCCAGCAGTGTAACGGAGAATGAAAAACTGTTTTTT. It encodes CASSVTENEKLFF. Using reference TRBV2 and TRBJ1-4 for the parts outside the CDR3, the full variable domain is EPEVTQTPSHQVTQMGQEVILRCVPISNHLYFYWYRQILGQKVEFLVSFYNNEISEKSEIFDDQFSVERPDGSNFTLKIRSTKLEDSAMYFCASSVTENEKLFFGSGTQLSVL.

V usage is TRBV9 and J usage is TRBJ2-6, with TRBD1 as a possible D gene (7 bases). V was clipped by 0 bases and J by 0 bases, with 19 bases between them. Germline V gives CDR1 SGDLS, CDR2 YYNGEE. The CDR3 sequence is 20 residues long. CDR3 in DNA: TGTGCCAGCAGCGTAGGAGACAGGGAGGCTTCCCTCTCTGGGGCCAACGTCCTGACTTTC. Translating gives CASSVGDREASLSGANVLTF.

This rearrangement joins TRBV27 to TRBJ2-7; D might be TRBD2 (6 bases). Per germline, CDR1 MNHEY and CDR2 SMNVEV (reference sequence). V lost 5 bases to trimming and J lost 0 bases, with 14 bases between them. This CDR3 contains 15 residues. CDR3 DNA sequence: TGTGCCAGCAGTCCCCGGAGTAGCGGCTCCTACGAGCAGTACTTC. Amino acid sequence: CASSPRSSGSYEQYF.

The chain employs TRBV10-1 and TRBJ2-1; D unclear. In germline, CDR1 is WNHNN, CDR2 SYGVQD (reference sequence). The V gene lost 3 bases and the J gene lost 0 bases, with 9 bases spanning the gap. The CDR3 spans 15 residues. The CDR3 reads CASSEERSSYNEQFF. The CDR3 region has the DNA TGCGCCAGCAGTGAAGAGAGGAGCTCCTACAATGAGCAGTTCTTC.

CDR3 in DNA: TGTGCCAGCAGCTGGGGCCTCAATCAGCCCCAGCATTTT. This sequence encodes CASSWGLNQPQHF. The chain is built from TRBV2 and TRBJ1-5; D is perhaps TRBD1 (5 bases). From germline, CDR1 is SNHLY and CDR2 FYNNEI. Trimming cost V 6 bases and J 3 bases, with 9 bases left between them. This CDR3 contains 13 residues.

The CDR3 DNA reads TGTGCCAGCTCACCAGAATGGGTTGGAGGGCCCCAGCATTTT. It translates to CASSPEWVGGPQHF. This chain connects TRBV18 to TRBJ1-5, with no clear D. The V end was cut by 2 bases, the J end by 9 bases, with 14 bases between. The CDR3 totals 14 residues. The germline V gene encodes CDR1 KGHSH and CDR2 LQKENI.

The chain is built from TRBV11-2 and TRBJ1-1; D is unclear. Trimming stripped 1 base from V and 3 bases from J, with 6 bases between. CDR3 length: 13 amino acids. In germline, CDR1 is SGHAT, CDR2 FQNNGV. The CDR3 nucleotides read TGTGCCAGCAGCTTAGCCCGAGACACTGAAGCTTTCTTT. As protein: CASSLARDTEAFF.

The chain is built from TRBV5-5 and TRBJ1-3, with TRBD1 matching over 9 bases. CDR3 length equals 16 residues. The germline CDR1 and CDR2 sequences are SGHKS and YYEKEE (reference sequence). J gave up 0 bases and V 4 bases, and 5 bases lay outside the gene matches. Here the CDR3 DNA reads TGTGCCAGCAGCGCGCGGGACAGGGACTCTGGAAACACCATATATTTT. Translation: CASSARDRDSGNTIYF.

Here the CDR3 DNA reads TGTGCCAGCAGGCCCGGGACAGGGCTCCAAGAGACCCAGTACTTC. Its translation: CASRPGTGLQETQYF. The chain joins TRBV6-1 to TRBJ2-5; 9 bases agree with TRBD1. J lost 1 base, V lost 6 bases, and 6 bases had no gene match. CDR1 and CDR2 from the germline V gene are MNHNS and SASEGT. The CDR3 is 15 residues long.